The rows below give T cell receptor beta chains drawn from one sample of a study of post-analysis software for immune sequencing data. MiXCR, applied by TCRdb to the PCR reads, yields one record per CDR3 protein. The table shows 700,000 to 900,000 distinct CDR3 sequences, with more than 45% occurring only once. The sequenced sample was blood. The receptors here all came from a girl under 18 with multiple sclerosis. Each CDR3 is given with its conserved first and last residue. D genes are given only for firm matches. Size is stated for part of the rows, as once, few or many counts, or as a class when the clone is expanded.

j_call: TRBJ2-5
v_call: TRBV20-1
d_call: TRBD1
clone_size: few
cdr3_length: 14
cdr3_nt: TGCAGTGCTAGGAGGACAGGGGCTCAAGAGACCCAGTACTTC
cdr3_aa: CSARRTGAQETQYF

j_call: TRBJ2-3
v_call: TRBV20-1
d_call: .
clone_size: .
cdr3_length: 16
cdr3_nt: TGCAGTGCTGGAGTAGCCCGTCAAGTGATTGGAGATACGCAGTATTTT
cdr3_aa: CSAGVARQVIGDTQYF

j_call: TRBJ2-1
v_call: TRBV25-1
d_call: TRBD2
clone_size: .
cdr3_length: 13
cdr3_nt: TGTGCCAGCAGTGCATCCCGGGGGGGTGAGCAGTTCTTC
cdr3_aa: CASSASRGGEQFF

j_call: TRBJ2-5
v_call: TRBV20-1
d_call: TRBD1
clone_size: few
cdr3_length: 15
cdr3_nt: TGCAGTGCTAGAACTCGACAGGGAGAAAGCGAGACCCAGTACTTC
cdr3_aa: CSARTRQGESETQYF

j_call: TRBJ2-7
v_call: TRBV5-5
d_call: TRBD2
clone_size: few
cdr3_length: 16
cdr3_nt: TGTGCCAGCAGCCTAACTGGACTAGCGGGACTCAATGAGCAGTACTTC
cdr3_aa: CASSLTGLAGLNEQYF

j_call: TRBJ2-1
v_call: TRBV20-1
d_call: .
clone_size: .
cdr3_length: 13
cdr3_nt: TGCAGTGCTAGTGGGCTAGACGGTCCTGAGCAGTTCTTC
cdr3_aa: CSASGLDGPEQFF

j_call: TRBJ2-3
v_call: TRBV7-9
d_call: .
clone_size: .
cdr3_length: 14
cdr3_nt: TGTGCCAGCAGCTCAGCGGCCCTCACAGATACGCAGTATTTT
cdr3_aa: CASSSAALTDTQYF

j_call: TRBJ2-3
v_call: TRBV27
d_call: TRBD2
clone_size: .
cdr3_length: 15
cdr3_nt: TGTGCCAGCAGCTCTACTAGCGGGTTCACAGATACGCAGTATTTT
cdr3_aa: CASSSTSGFTDTQYF

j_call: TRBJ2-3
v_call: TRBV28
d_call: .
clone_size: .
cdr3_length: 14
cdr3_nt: TGTGCCAGCACCCCCGAACCTAGCACAGATACGCAGTATTTT
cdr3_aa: CASTPEPSTDTQYF

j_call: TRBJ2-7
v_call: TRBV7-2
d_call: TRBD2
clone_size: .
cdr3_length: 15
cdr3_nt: TGTGCCAGCAGCTTAGCGGGACTAGCGGGCAGCGAGCAGTACTTC
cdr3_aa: CASSLAGLAGSEQYF

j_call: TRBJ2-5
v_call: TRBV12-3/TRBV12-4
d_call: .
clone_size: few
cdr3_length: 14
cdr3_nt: TGTGCCAGCAGTTTAGGGGGGAACCAAGAGACCCAGTACTTC
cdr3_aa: CASSLGGNQETQYF

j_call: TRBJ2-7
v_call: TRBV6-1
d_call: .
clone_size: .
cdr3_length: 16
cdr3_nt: TGTGCCAGCAGCGCCCGGGTGCGCGAGAGCTCCTACGAGCAGTACTTC
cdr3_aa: CASSARVRESSYEQYF

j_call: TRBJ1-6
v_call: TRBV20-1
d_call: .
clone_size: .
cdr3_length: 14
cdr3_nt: TGCAGTGCTAGAGAAGTGGTCTTAAATTCACCCCTCCACTTT
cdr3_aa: CSAREVVLNSPLHF

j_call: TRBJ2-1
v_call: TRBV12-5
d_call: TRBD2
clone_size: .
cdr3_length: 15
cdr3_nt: TGTGCTAGTGGTTTGACCGGCGGGAGATTGGATGAGCAGTTCTTC
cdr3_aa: CASGLTGGRLDEQFF

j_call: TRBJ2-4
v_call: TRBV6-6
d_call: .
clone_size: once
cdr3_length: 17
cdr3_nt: TGTGCCAGCAGTTACTTACTGCCCCGTAGCGTTAAAAACATTCAGTACTTC
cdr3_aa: CASSYLLPRSVKNIQYF

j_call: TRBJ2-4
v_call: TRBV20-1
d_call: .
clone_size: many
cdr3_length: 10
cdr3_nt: TGCAGTGCTAGGCGGGACATTCAGTACTTC
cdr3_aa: CSARRDIQYF

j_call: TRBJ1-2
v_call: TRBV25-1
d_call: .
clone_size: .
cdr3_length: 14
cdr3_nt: TGTGCCAGCAGTGAATTGTACAGGGCGAATGGCTACACCTTC
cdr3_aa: CASSELYRANGYTF

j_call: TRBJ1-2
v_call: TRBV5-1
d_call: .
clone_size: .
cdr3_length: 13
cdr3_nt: TGCGCCAGCAGCTTGGCACAGCCTAATGGCTACACCTTC
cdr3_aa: CASSLAQPNGYTF

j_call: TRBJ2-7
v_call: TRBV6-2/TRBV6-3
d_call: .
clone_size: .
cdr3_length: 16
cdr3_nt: TGTGCCAGCAGCTGGGGACCGGTTCGCTCGGGCTACGAGCAGTACTTC
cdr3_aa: CASSWGPVRSGYEQYF

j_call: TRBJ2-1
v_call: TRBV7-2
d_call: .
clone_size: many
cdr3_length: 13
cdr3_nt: TGTGCCAGCAGCCCCATCGTAGGGGTAGAGCAGTTCTTC
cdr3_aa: CASSPIVGVEQFF

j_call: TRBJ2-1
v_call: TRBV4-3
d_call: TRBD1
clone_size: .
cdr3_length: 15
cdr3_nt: TGCGCCAGCAGCCAAAGCCAGGGGGCGCGAAATGAGCAGTTCTTC
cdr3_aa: CASSQSQGARNEQFF

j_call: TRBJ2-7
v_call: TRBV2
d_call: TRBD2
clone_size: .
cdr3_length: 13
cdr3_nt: TGTGCCAGCAACCCTAGCGGTGTCTACGAGCAGTACTTC
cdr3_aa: CASNPSGVYEQYF

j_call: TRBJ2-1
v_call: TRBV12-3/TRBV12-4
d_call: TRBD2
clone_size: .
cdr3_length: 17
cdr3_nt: TGTGCCAGCAGTTTTAATTTGGGAGGGAGGTCCTACAATGAGCAGTTCTTC
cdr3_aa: CASSFNLGGRSYNEQFF

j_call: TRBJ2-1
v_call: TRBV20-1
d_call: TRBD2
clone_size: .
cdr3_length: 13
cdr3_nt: TGCAGTGCTAGAGCGAGCGGGAGCAATGAGCAGTTCTTC
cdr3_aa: CSARASGSNEQFF

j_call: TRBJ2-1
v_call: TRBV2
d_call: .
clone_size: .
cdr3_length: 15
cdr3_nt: TGTGCCAGCAGTGAGATGGTTAGCTCCTACAATGAGCAGTTCTTC
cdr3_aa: CASSEMVSSYNEQFF

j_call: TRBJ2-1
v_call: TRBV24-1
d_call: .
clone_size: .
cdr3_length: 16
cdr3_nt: TGTGCCACCAGTGATTTGGGGCAGGGGTTAGGCAATGAGCAGTTCTTC
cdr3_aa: CATSDLGQGLGNEQFF

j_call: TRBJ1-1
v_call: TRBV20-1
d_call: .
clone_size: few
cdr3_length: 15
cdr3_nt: TGCAGTGCTAGAGATCGGGGACTCCCGAACACTGAAGCTTTCTTT
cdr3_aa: CSARDRGLPNTEAFF

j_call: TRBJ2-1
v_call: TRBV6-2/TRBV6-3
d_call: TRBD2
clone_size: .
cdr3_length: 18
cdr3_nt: TGTGCCAGCAGTTTCGATGGGACTAGCGGGGGTGGATACAATGAGCAGTTCTTC
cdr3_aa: CASSFDGTSGGGYNEQFF

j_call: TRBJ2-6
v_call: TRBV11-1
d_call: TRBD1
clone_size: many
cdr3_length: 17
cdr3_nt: TGTGCCAGCAGCGTATTAACAGGGGCGTCTGGGGCCAACGTCCTGACTTTC
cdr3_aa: CASSVLTGASGANVLTF

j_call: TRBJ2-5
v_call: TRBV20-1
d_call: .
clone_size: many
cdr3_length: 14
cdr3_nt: TGCAGTGCTAGAGGCCTCGTAGGCCAAGAGACCCAGTACTTC
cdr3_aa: CSARGLVGQETQYF

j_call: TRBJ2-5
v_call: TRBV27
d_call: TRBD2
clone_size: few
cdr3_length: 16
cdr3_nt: TGTGCCAGCAGGCCGTCGGCTAGCGGGTTCCAAGAGACCCAGTACTTC
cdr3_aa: CASRPSASGFQETQYF

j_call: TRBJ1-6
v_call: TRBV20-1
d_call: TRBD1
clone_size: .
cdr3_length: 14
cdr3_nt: TGCAGTGCCCATTTTGGGACAGATAATTCACCCCTCCACTTT
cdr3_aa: CSAHFGTDNSPLHF